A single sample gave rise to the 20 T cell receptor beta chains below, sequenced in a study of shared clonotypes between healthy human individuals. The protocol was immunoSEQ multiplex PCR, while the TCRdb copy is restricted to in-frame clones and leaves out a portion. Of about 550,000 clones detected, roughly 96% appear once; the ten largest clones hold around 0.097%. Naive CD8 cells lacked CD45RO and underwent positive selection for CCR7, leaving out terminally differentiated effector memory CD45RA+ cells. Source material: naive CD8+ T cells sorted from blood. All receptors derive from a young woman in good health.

CDR3 bases: TGTGCCAGCAGTTTCTCCAGGGAGAACACCGGGGAGCTGTTTTTT. Translating it yields CASSFSRENTGELFF. This chain links TRBV6-5 with TRBJ2-2; a possible D gene is TRBD1 (5 bases). Per germline, CDR1 MNHEY and CDR2 SVGAGI. V was pared by 4 bases and J by 1 base, with 10 bases between. The CDR3 is 15 residues long.

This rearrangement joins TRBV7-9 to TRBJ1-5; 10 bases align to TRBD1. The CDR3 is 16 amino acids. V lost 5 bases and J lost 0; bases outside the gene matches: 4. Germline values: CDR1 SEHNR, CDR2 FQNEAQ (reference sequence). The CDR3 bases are TGTGCCAGCAGCGGAGGGACAGGGGATAGCAATCAGCCCCAGCATTTT. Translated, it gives CASSGGTGDSNQPQHF.

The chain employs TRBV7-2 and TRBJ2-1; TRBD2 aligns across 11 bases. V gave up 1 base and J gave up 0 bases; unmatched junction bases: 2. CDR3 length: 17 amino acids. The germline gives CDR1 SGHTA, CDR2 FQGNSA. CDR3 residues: CASSLGLAGSSYNEQFF. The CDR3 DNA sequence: TGTGCCAGCAGCTTAGGACTAGCGGGGAGCTCCTACAATGAGCAGTTCTTC.

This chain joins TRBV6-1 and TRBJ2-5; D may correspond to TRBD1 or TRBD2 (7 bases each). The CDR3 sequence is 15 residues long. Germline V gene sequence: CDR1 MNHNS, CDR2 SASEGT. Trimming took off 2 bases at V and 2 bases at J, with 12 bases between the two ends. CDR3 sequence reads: CASSEQGGIQETQYF. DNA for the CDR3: TGTGCCAGCAGTGAACAGGGGGGGATACAAGAGACCCAGTACTTC.

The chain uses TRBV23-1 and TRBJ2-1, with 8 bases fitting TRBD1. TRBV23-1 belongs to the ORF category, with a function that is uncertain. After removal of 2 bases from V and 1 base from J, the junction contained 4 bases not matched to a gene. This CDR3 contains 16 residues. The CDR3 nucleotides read TGCGCCAGCAGTCAAGGGGACAGGAAATCCTACAATGAGCAGTTCTTC. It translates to CASSQGDRKSYNEQFF.

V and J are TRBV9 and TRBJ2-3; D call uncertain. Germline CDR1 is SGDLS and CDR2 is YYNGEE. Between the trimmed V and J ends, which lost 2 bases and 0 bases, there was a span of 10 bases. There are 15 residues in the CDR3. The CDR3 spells CASSVWGTSTDTQYF. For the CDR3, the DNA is TGTGCCAGCAGCGTCTGGGGAACTAGCACAGATACGCAGTATTTT. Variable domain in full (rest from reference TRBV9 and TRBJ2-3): DSGVTQTPKHLITATGQRVTLRCSPRSGDLSVYWYQQSLDQGLQFLIQYYNGEERAKGNILERFSAQQFPDLHSELNLSSLELGDSALYFCASSVWGTSTDTQYFGPGTRLTVL.

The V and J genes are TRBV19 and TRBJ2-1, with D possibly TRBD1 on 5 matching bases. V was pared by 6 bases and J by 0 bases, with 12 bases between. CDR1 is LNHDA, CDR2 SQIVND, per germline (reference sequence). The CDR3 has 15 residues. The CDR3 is CASSWGDSSYNEQFF. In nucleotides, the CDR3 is TGTGCCAGTAGCTGGGGTGACAGCTCCTACAATGAGCAGTTCTTC.

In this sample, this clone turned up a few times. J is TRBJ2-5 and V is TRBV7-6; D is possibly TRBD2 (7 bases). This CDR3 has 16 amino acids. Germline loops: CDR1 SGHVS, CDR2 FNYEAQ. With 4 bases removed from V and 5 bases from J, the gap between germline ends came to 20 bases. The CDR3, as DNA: TGTGCCAGCAGCTCAGAGGGGGGAGGGCCTCCCGAGACCCAGTACTTC. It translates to CASSSEGGGPPETQYF.

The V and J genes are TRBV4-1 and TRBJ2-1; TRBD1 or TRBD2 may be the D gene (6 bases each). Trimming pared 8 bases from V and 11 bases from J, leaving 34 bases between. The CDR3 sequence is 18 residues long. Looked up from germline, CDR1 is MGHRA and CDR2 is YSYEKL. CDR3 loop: CASGRSGLQPSRGLKQFF. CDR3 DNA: TGCGCCAGCGGACGGTCGGGACTTCAACCCTCTCGGGGGCTCAAGCAGTTCTTC.

This CDR3 is CATSRDETLVGADTQYF. The CDR3 coding sequence is TGTGCCACCAGCAGAGATGAAACCTTAGTGGGGGCAGATACGCAGTATTTT. V and J are TRBV15 and TRBJ2-3, with D possibly called TRBD1 or TRBD2 (5 bases each). CDR3 length: 17 amino acids. Trimming pared 0 bases from V and 4 bases from J, leaving 17 bases between. Germline V lookup: CDR1 LNHNV, CDR2 YYDKDF (reference sequence).

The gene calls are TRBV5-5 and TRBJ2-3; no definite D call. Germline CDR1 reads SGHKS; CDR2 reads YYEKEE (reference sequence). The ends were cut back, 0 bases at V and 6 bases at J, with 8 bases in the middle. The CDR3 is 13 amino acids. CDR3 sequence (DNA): TGTGCCAGCAGCTTGGTCCAGGCGGATACGCAGTATTTT. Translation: CASSLVQADTQYF.

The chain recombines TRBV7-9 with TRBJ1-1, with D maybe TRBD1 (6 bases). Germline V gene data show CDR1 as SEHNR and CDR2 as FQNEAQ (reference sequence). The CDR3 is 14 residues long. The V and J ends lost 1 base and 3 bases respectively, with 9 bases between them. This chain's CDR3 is CASSLGTDYTEAFF. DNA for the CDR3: TGTGCCAGCAGCTTAGGGACAGACTACACTGAAGCTTTCTTT.

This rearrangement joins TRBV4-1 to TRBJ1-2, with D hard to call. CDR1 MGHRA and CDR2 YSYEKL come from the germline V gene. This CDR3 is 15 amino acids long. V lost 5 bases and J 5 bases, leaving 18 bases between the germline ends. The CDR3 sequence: CASSTRLLLGYGYTF. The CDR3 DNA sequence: TGCGCCAGCAGCACCCGTCTCCTACTGGGGTATGGCTACACCTTC.

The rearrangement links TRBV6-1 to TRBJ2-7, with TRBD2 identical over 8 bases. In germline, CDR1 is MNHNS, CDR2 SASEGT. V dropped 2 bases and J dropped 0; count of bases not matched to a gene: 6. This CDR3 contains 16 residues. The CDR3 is CASSEWLAGPSYEQYF. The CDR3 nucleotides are TGTGCCAGCAGTGAATGGCTAGCGGGTCCCTCCTACGAGCAGTACTTC.

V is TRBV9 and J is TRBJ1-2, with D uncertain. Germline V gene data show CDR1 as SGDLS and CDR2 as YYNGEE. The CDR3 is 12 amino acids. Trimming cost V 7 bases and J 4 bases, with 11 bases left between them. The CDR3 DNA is TGTGCCAGCGATGCGGGGTCCTATGGCTACACCTTC. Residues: CASDAGSYGYTF.

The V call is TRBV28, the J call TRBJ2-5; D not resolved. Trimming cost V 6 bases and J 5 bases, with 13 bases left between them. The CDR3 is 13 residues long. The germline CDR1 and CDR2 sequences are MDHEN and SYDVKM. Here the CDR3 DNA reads TGTGCCAGCAGACCTCATGGAGCGGAGACCCAGTACTTC. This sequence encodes CASRPHGAETQYF. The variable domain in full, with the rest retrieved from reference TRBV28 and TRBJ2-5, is DVKVTQSSRYLVKRTGEKVFLECVQDMDHENMFWYRQDPGLGLRLIYFSYDVKMKEKGDIPEGYSVSREKKERFSLILESASTNQTSMYLCASRPHGAETQYFGPGTRLLVL.

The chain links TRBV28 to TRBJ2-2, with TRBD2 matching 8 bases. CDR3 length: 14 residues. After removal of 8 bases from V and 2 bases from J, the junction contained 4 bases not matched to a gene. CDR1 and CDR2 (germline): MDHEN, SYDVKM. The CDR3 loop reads CASSGGPNTGELFF. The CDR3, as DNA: TGTGCCAGCTCGGGAGGGCCTAACACCGGGGAGCTGTTTTTT. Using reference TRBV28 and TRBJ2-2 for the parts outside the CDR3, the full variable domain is DVKVTQSSRYLVKRTGEKVFLECVQDMDHENMFWYRQDPGLGLRLIYFSYDVKMKEKGDIPEGYSVSREKKERFSLILESASTNQTSMYLCASSGGPNTGELFFGEGSRLTVL.

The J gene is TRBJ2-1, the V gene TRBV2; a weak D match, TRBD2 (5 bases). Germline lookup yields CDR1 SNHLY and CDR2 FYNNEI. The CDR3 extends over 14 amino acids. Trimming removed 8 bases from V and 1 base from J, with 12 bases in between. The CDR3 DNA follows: TGTGCCAGCGGGGAGTCGGGGTCCTACAATGAGCAGTTCTTC. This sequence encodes CASGESGSYNEQFF.

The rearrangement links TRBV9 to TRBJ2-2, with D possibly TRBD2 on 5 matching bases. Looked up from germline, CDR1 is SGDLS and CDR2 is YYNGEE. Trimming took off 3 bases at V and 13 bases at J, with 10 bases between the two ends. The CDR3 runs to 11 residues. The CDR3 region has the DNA TGTGCCAGCAGCGATTCGGGGAGGCTGTTTTTT. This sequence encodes CASSDSGRLFF.

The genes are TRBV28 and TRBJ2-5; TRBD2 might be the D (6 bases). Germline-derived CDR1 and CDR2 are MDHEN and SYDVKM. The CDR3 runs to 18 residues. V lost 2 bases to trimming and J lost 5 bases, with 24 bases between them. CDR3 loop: CASSLALPGTSAGETQYF. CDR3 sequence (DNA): TGTGCCAGCAGTTTAGCCCTGCCCGGGACCTCTGCGGGGGAGACCCAGTACTTC.